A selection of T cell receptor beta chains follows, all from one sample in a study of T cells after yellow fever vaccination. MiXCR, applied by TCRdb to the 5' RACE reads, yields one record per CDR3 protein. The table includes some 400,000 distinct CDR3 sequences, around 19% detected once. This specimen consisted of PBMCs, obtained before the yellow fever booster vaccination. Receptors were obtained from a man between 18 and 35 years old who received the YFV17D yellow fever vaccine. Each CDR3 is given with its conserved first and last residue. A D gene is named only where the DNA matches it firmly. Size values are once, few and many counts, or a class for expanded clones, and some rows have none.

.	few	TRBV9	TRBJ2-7	TGTGCCAGCAGCGGCGGCCAGGCCAACGAGCAGTACTTC	CASSGGQANEQYF
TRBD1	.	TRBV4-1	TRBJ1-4	TGCGCCAGCAGCCACCTCGCGGGTTATGAAAGAGGGGGCGAAAAACTGTTTTTT	CASSHLAGYERGGEKLFF
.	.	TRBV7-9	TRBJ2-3	TGTGCCAGCAGACACTCGACAGGCACAGATACGCAGTATTTT	CASRHSTGTDTQYF
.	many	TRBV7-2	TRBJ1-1	TGTGCCAGCAGCTCTACGGGTTTCACTGAAGCTTTCTTT	CASSSTGFTEAFF
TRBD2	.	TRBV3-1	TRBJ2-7	TGTGCCAGCAGCCAAGATAGCGGGCTGGCAAGCTCCTACGAGCAGTACTTC	CASSQDSGLASSYEQYF
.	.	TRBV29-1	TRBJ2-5	TGCAGCGCACTGCACGGGGAGACCCAGTACTTC	CSALHGETQYF
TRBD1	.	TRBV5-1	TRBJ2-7	TGCGCCAGCAGCTCCGCGGACAGGGAGTTAAACGAGCAGTACTTC	CASSSADRELNEQYF
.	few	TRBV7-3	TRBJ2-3	TGTGCCAGCAGCTTAACAGGACGGAGCACTAGCACAGATACGCAGTATTTT	CASSLTGRSTSTDTQYF
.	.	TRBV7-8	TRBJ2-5	TGTGCCAGCAGCCCAAATCCGGAGACCCAGTACTTC	CASSPNPETQYF
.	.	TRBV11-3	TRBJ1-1	TGTGCCAGCAGCTTCGCGTTGAACACTGAAGCTTTCTTT	CASSFALNTEAFF
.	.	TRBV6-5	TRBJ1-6	TGTGCCAGCAGTTACCTCGGACCGGTTAATTCACCCCTCCACTTT	CASSYLGPVNSPLHF
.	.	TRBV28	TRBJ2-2	TGTGCCAGCAAGAGGATTGGGGGGGCCCTGTTTTTT	CASKRIGGALFF
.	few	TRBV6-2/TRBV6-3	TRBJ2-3	TGTGCCAGCAGTTACGTCCTCACAGATACGCAGTATTTT	CASSYVLTDTQYF
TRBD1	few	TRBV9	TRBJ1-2	TGTGCCAGCAGCGATGGACAGGGGGCAAAACTGCATGGCTACACCTTC	CASSDGQGAKLHGYTF
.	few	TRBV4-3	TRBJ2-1	TGCGCCAGCAGCCGGTCAGGGGGGACTTATTCGGAGCAGTTCTTC	CASSRSGGTYSEQFF